The entry below gives a single TCR beta chain sequence along with its context. One end of the junction fails to match germline, which may point to a read error. This CDR3 is built from 13 residues. Germline lookup yields CDR1 LGHNT and CDR2 FRNRAP. This sample was taken from a study of identical twins. TCRdb recomputed calls from the 5' RACE reads with MiXCR, one row per CDR3 protein. Here the sample spans hundreds of thousands of distinct CDR3 sequences, about 18% being singletons. These same records also appear under a second study, on T cells expressing NK-cell markers. Per that study: Repertoire data for TCR beta were derived from sorted T cells (CD3+CD56+NKG2C+, CD3+CD56+NKG2C- and CD3+CD56-NKG2C+).

The chain links TRBV12-5 to TRBJ2-7, with TRBD2 as a possible D gene (5 bases). The sample comprised PBMCs. The sequence derives from a young woman in good health. CDR3 in DNA: TGTGCTGGTGGTTTGGATATACTGCGGGCAAAGTACTTC. It translates to CAGGLDILRAKYF.